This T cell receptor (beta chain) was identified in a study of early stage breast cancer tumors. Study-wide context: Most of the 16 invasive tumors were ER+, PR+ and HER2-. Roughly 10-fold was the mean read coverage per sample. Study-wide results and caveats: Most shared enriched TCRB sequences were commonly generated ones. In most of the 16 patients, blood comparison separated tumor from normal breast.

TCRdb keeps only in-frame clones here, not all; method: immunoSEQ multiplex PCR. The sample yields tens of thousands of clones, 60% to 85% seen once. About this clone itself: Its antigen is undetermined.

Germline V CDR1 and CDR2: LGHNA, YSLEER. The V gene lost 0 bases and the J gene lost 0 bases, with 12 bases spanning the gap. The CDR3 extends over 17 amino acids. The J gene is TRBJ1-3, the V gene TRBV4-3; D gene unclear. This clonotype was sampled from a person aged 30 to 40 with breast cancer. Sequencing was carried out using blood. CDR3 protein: CASSQDATSSSGNTIYF. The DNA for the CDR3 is TGCGCCAGCAGCCAAGACGCTACCTCGAGCTCTGGAAACACCATATATTTT.